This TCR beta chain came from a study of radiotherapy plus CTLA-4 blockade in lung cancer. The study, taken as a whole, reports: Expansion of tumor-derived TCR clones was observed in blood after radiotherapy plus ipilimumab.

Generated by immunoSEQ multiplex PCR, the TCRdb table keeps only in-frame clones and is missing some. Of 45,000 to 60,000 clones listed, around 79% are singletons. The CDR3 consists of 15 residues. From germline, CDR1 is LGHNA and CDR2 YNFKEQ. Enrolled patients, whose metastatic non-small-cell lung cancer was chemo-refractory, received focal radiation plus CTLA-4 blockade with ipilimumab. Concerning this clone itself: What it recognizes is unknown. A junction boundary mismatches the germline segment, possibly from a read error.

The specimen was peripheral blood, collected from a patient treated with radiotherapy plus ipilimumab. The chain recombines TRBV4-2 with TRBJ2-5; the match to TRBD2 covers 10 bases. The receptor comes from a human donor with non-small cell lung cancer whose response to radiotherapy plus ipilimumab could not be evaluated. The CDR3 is CASSQEASGGPPSDF. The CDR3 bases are TGTGCCAGCAGCCAAGAGGCTAGCGGGGGACCCCCCTCAGACTTC.